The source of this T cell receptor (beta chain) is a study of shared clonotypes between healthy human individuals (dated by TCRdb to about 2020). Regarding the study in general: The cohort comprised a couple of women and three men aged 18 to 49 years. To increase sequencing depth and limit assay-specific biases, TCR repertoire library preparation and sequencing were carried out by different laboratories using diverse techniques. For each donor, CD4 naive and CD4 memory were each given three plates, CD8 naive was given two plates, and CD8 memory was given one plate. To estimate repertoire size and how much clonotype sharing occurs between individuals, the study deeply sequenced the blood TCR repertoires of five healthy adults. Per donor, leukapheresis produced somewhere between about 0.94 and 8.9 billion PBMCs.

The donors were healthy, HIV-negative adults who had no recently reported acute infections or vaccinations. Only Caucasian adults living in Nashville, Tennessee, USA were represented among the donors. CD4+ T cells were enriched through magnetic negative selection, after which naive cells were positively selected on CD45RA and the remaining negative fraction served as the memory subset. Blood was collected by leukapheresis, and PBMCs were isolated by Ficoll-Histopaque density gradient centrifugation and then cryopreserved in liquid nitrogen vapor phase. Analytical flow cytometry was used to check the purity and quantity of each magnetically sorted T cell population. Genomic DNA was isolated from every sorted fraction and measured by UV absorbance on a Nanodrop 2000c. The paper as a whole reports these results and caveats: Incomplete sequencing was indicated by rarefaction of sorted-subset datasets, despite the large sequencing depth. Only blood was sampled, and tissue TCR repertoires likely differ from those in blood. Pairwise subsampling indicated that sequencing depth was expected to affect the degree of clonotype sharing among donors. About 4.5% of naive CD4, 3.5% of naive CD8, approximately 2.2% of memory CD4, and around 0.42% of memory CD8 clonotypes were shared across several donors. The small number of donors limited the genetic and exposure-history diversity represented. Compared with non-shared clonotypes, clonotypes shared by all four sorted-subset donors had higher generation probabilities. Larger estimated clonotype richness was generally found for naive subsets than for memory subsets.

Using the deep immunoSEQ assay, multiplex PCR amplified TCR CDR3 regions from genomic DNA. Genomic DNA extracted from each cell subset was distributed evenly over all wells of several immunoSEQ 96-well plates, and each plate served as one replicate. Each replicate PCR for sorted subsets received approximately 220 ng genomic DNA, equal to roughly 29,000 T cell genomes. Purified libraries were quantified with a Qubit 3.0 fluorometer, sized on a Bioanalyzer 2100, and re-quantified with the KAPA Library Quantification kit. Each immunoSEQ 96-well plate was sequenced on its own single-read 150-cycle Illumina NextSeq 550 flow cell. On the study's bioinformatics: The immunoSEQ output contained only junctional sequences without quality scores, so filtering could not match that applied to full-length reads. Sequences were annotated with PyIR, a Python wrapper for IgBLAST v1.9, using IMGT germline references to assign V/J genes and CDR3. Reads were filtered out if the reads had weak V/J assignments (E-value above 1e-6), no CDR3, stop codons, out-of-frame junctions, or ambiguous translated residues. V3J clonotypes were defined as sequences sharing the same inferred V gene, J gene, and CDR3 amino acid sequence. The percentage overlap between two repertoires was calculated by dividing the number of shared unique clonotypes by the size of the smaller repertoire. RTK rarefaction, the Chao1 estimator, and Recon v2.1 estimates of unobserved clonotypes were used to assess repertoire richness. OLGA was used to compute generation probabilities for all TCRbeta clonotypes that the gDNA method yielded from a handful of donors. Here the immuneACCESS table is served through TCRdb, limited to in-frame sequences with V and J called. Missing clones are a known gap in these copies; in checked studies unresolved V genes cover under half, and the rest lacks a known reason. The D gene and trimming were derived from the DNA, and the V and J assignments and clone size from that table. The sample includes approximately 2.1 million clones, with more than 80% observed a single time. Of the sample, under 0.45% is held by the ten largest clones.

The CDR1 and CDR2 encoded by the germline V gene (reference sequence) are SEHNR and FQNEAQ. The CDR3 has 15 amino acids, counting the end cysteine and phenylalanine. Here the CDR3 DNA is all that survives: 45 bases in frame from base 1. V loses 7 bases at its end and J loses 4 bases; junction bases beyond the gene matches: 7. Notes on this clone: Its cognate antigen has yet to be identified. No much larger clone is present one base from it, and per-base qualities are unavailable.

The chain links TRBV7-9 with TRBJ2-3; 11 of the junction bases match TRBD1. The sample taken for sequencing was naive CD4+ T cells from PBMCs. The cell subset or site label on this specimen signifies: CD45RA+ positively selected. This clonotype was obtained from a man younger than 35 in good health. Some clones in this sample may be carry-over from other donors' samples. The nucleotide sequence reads TGTGCCAGCACCCCAGGACAGGGGGCATCAGATACGCAGTATTTT. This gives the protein CASTPGQGASDTQYF.